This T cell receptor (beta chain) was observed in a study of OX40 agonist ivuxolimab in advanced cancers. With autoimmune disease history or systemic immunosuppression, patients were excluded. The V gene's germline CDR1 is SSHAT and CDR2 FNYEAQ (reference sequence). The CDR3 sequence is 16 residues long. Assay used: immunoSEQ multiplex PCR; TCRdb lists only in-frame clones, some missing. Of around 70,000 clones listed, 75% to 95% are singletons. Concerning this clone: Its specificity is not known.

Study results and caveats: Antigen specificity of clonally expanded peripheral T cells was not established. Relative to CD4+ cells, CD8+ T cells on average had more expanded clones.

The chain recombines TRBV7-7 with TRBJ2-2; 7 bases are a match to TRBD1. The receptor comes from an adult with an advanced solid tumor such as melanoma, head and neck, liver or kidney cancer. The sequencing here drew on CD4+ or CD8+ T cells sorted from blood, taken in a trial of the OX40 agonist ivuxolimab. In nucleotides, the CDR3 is TGTGCTAGCCGGGACAGTCATCGAGCGAACACCGGGGAGCTGTTTTTT. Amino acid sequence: CASRDSHRANTGELFF.